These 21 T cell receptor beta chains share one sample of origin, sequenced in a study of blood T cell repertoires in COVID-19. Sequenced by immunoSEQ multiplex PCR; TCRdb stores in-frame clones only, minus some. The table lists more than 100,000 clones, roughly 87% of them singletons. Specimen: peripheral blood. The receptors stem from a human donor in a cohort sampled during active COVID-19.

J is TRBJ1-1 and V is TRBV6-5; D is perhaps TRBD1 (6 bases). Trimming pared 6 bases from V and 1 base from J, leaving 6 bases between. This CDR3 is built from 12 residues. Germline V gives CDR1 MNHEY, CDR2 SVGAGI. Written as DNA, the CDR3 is TGTGCCAGCAGCAGGGGGAACACTGAAGCTTTCTTT. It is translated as CASSRGNTEAFF.

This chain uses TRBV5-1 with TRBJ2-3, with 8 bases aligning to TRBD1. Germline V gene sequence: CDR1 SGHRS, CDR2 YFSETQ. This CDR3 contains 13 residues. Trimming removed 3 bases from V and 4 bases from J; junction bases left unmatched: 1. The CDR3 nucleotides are TGCGCCAGCAGCTCAGGGGGCCCAGATACGCAGTATTTT. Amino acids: CASSSGGPDTQYF.

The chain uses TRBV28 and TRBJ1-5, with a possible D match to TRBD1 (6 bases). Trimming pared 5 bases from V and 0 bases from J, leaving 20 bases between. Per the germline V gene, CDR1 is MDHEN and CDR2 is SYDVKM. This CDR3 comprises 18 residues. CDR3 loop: CASSIRNWGTYSNQPQHF. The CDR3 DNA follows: TGTGCCAGCAGTATCCGGAATTGGGGGACATATAGCAATCAGCCCCAGCATTTT. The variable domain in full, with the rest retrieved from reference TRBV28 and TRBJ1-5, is DVKVTQSSRYLVKRTGEKVFLECVQDMDHENMFWYRQDPGLGLRLIYFSYDVKMKEKGDIPEGYSVSREKKERFSLILESASTNQTSMYLCASSIRNWGTYSNQPQHFGDGTRLSIL.

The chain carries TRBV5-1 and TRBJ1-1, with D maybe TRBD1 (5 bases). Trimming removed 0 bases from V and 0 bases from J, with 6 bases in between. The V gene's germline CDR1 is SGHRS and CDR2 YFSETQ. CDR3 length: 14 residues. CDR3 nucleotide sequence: TGCGCCAGCAGCTTGGGCAGGGTGAACACTGAAGCTTTCTTT. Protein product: CASSLGRVNTEAFF. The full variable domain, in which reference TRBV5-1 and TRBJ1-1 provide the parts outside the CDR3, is KAGVTQTPRYLIKTRGQQVTLSCSPISGHRSVSWYQQTPGQGLQFLFEYFSETQRNKGNFPGRFSGRQFSNSRSEMNVSTLELGDSALYLCASSLGRVNTEAFFGQGTRLTVV.

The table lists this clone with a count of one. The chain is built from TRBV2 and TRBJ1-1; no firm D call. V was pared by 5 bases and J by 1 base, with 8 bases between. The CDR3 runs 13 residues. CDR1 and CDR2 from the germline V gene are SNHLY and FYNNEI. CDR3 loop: CASSTGGNTEAFF. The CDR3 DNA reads TGTGCCAGCAGTACGGGTGGGAACACTGAAGCTTTCTTT. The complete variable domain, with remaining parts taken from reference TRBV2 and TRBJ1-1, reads EPEVTQTPSHQVTQMGQEVILRCVPISNHLYFYWYRQILGQKVEFLVSFYNNEISEKSEIFDDQFSVERPDGSNFTLKIRSTKLEDSAMYFCASSTGGNTEAFFGQGTRLTVV.

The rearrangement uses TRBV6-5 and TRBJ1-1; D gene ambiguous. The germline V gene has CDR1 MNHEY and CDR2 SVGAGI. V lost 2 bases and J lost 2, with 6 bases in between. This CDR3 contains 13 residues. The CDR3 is CASSYTVNTEAFF. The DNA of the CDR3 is TGTGCCAGCAGTTACACTGTTAACACTGAAGCTTTCTTT.

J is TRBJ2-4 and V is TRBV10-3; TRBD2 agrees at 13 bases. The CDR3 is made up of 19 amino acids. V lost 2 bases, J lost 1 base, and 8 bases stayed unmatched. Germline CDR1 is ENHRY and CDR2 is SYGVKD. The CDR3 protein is CAISEPGTSGDGAKNIQYF. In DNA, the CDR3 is TGTGCCATCAGTGAGCCCGGGACTAGCGGGGACGGGGCCAAAAACATTCAGTACTTC.

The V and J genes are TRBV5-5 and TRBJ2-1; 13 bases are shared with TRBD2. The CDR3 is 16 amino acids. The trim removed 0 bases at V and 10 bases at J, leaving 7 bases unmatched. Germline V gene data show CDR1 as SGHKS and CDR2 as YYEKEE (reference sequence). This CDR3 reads CASSLATSGRAREQFF. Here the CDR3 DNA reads TGTGCCAGCAGCTTGGCCACTAGCGGGAGGGCCAGGGAGCAGTTCTTC.

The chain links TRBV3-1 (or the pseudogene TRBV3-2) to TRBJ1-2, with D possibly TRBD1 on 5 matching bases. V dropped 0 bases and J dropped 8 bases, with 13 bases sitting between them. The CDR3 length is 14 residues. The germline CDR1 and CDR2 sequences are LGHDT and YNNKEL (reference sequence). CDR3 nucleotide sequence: TGTGCCAGCAGCCAAGATCCCAGGGTTGGAGGCTACACCTTC. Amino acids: CASSQDPRVGGYTF.

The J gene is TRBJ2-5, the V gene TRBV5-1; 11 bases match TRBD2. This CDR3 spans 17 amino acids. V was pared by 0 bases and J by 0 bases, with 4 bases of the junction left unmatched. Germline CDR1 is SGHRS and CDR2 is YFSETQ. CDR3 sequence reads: CASSLGLAGTNQETQYF. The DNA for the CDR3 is TGCGCCAGCAGCTTGGGACTAGCGGGGACTAACCAAGAGACCCAGTACTTC.

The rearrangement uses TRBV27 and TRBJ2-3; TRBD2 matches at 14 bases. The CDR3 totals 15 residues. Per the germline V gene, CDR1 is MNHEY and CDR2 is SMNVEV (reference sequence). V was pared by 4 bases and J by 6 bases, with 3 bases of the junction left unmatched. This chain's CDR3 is CASSWGLAGVDTQYF. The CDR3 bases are TGTGCCAGCAGTTGGGGACTAGCGGGGGTGGATACGCAGTATTTT.

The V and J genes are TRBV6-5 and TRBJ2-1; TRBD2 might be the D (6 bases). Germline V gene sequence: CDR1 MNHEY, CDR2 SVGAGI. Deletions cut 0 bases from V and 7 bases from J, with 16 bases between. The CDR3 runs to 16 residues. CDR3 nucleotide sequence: TGTGCCAGCAGTTACTCGTGGGGGGAGTGGGCGAATGAGCAGTTCTTC. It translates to CASSYSWGEWANEQFF.

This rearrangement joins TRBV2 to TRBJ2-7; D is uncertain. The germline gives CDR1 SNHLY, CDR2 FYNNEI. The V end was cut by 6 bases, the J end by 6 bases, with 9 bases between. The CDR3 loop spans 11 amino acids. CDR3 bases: TGTGCCAGCAGGCTTCGGAGCGAGCAGTACTTC. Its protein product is CASRLRSEQYF.

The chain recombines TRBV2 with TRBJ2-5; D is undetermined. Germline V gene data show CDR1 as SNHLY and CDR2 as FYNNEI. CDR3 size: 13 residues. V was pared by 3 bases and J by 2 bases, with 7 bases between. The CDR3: CASSDSPQETQYF. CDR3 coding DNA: TGTGCCAGCAGTGATTCCCCTCAAGAGACCCAGTACTTC.

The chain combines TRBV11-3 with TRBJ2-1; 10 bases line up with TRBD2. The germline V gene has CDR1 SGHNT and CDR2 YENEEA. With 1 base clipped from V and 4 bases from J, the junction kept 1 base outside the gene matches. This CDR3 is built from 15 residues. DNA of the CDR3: TGTGCCAGCAGCTTAGTTAGCGGGGGGTACAATGAGCAGTTCTTC. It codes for CASSLVSGGYNEQFF.

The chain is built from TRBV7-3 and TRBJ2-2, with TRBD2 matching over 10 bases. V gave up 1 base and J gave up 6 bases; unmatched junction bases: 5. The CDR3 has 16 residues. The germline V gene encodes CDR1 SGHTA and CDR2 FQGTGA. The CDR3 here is CASSLMSGGAPGELFF. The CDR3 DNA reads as TGTGCCAGCAGCTTAATGAGCGGGGGGGCCCCCGGGGAGCTGTTTTTT.

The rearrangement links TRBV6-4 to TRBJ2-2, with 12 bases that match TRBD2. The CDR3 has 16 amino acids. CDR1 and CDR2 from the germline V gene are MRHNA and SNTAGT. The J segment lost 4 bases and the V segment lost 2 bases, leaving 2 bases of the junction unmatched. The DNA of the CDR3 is TGTGCCAGCAGTGACCAGGGACTAGCGGGCACCGGGGAGCTGTTTTTT. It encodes CASSDQGLAGTGELFF.

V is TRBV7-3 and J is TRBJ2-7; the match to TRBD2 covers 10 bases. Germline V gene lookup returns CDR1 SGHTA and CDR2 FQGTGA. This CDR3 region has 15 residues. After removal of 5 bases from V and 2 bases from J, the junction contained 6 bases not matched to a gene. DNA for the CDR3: TGTGCCAGCAGCCCCGGTACTAGCGGGGCCTACGAGCAGTACTTC. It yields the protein CASSPGTSGAYEQYF.

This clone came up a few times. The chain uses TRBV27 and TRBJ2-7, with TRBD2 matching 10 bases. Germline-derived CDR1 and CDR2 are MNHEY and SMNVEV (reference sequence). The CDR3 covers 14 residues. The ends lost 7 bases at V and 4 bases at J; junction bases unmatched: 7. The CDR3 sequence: CASTPLAGVYEQYF. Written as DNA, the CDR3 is TGTGCCAGCACCCCTCTAGCGGGAGTGTACGAGCAGTACTTC.

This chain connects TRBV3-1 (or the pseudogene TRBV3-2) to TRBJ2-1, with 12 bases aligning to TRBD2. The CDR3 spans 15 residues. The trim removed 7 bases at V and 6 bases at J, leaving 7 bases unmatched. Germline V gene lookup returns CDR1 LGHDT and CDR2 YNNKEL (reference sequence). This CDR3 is CASTFGLAGRNEQFF. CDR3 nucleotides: TGTGCCAGCACCTTCGGACTAGCGGGGCGCAATGAGCAGTTCTTC.

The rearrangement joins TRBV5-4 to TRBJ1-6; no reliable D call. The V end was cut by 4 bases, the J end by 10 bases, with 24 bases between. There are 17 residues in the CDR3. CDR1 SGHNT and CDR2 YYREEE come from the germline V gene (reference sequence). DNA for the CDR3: TGTGCCAGCAGCCGCAACCCCAGCATGGAGCGGGGATCACCCCTCCACTTT. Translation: CASSRNPSMERGSPLHF.